This T cell receptor beta chain is drawn from a study of T cell responses to AZD1222 COVID-19 vaccine. Findings of the study overall: Close to half of spike-specific TCRs reportedly recognize unmutated variant regions. There were repertoire samples only from the period after the peak T cell response. Possibly, clonal diversity was underestimated; donors were largely white British and included more females.

As for this clone: Its specificity is unknown.

The table came from immunoSEQ multiplex PCR; TCRdb's copy has only in-frame clones and leaves some out. The data contain 100,000 to 150,000 clones, approximately 92% of them seen just once; the ten biggest clones take up 7.9%. The CDR3 sequence is 13 residues long. The V gene's germline CDR1 is SGHTA and CDR2 FQGNSA. The V gene lost 2 bases and the J gene lost 2 bases, with 6 bases spanning the gap. This clonotype was sampled from an adult who received the AZD1222 COVID-19 vaccine. The source was peripheral blood, collected 28 days after the second AZD1222 dose. The chain uses TRBV7-2 and TRBJ1-2; D is ambiguous. As DNA, the CDR3 is TGTGCCAGCAGCTTATATGGGAACTATGGCTACACCTTC. This gives the protein CASSLYGNYGYTF.